This T cell receptor beta chain originates from a study of T cells in localized non-small cell lung cancer. The V gene's germline CDR1 is SGHDN and CDR2 FVKESK. The CDR3 has 19 residues. V trimming: 5 bases; J trimming: 6 bases; junction bases outside the gene matches: 23. Researchers cut adjacent lung at least 2 cm from the tumor margin, and it showed no atypia. Of note for this clone: Its antigen is as yet unknown.

The data were produced by immunoSEQ multiplex PCR, yet TCRdb's version contains in-frame clones alone and is incomplete. The sample lists under 2,000 clones; about a fifth were seen once. Whole-study findings and limits: Higher T cell density in the blood was associated with longer overall survival, whereas higher adjacent-lung clonality associated with shorter survival. Uninvolved adjacent lung, not tumor, had the highest T cell clonality. A median of approximately 60 of the top 100 tumor clones appeared in adjacent lung, which was paired and uninvolved.

The sequenced sample was normal lung tissue next to the tumor, obtained before any cancer treatment. The receptor comes from a male donor older than 55 with stage III squamous cell lung carcinoma. V usage is TRBV14 and J usage is TRBJ2-3; 7 nucleotides line up with TRBD2. The CDR3 protein is CASSVRLLSWAGARDTQYF. DNA for the CDR3: TGTGCCAGCAGCGTTCGGCTTCTTAGCTGGGCGGGAGCGCGCGATACGCAGTATTTT.